The 15 T cell receptor beta chains reported below all come from one sample, sequenced in a study of T cells in Graves' hyperthyroidism and ophthalmopathy. RNA transcripts gave rise to amplified TCR beta CDR3 regions. With the HTBI primer set, the TCR CDR3 went through a first round of RT-PCR. TCRdb redid the calling of the multiplex PCR reads with MiXCR, one entry per CDR3 protein. This table holds fewer than 650,000 distinct CDR3 sequences, 14% found once. The sample was blood. The source is a woman aged 40 to 50 with Graves' hyperthyroidism.

This clonotype was counted ten times or more. This chain joins TRBV2 and TRBJ2-7, with TRBD1 identical over 8 bases. The CDR3 has 14 amino acids. V lost 2 bases to trimming and J lost 2 bases; unmatched junction nucleotides: 2. Per germline, CDR1 SNHLY and CDR2 FYNNEI. CDR3 residues: CASSERTGTYEQYF. For the CDR3, the DNA is TGTGCCAGCAGTGAAAGGACAGGGACCTACGAGCAGTACTTC.

The chain employs TRBV27 and TRBJ2-7; TRBD2 matches at 12 bases. Per germline, CDR1 MNHEY and CDR2 SMNVEV (reference sequence). CDR3 length: 14 residues. J gave up 5 bases and V 5 bases, and 4 bases lay outside the gene matches. DNA of the CDR3: TGTGCCAGCAGTCCGCTAGCGGGAGGGAACGAGCAGTACTTC. Translated: CASSPLAGGNEQYF.

This clonotype was found many times. The chain carries TRBV28 and TRBJ2-7; 8 bases are shared with TRBD2. This CDR3 spans 13 amino acids. Per the germline V gene, CDR1 is MDHEN and CDR2 is SYDVKM. V was clipped by 10 bases and J by 0 bases; unmatched bases: 5. CDR3 DNA: TGTGCCACCCTTAGCGGGACCTCCTACGAGCAGTACTTC. Translation gives CATLSGTSYEQYF.

This clonotype was counted many times. The V call is TRBV2, the J call TRBJ1-5; D uncertain. The CDR3 contains 13 residues. Trimming took off 4 bases at V and 4 bases at J, with 8 bases between the two ends. Germline loops: CDR1 SNHLY, CDR2 FYNNEI. CDR3 sequence reads: CASSAAGNQPQHF. CDR3 coding DNA: TGTGCCAGCAGTGCGGCGGGGAATCAGCCCCAGCATTTT.

The table lists this clonotype with many counts. This sequence joins TRBV20-1 and TRBJ1-1; D not certain. The length of the CDR3 is 13 residues. The V gene's germline CDR1 is DFQATT and CDR2 SNEGSKA (reference sequence). V was clipped by 0 bases and J by 6 bases, with 11 bases between them. The CDR3 loop reads CSARDTRLSEAFF. The CDR3 region has the DNA TGCAGTGCTAGAGATACCAGGCTCTCTGAAGCTTTCTTT.

Ten or more counts support this clonotype. This sequence joins TRBV6-1 and TRBJ1-4, with D possibly being TRBD1 (5 bases). V was shortened by 5 bases and J by 4 bases, with 14 bases between the two germline ends. The CDR3 length is 15 residues. Germline CDR1 is MNHNS and CDR2 is SASEGT. CDR3 residues: CASSFRGRYNEKLFF. Here the CDR3 DNA reads TGTGCCAGCAGTTTTAGGGGACGTTATAATGAAAAACTGTTTTTT.

The gene calls are TRBV9 and TRBJ2-3, with 10 nucleotides matching TRBD2. CDR3 length: 16 amino acids. The germline gives CDR1 SGDLS, CDR2 YYNGEE. V shed 3 bases, J shed 1 base, and the junction held 5 bases outside the gene matches. Here the CDR3 reads CASSARGTSGTDTQYF. The CDR3 DNA is TGTGCCAGCAGCGCAAGGGGGACTAGCGGCACAGATACGCAGTATTTT.

This clonotype was counted many times. V usage is TRBV11-1 and J usage is TRBJ2-7; 9 bases line up with TRBD2. CDR1 and CDR2 (germline): SGHAT, FQDESV (reference sequence). With V trimmed by 2 bases and J by 2 bases, 10 bases remained unmatched. There are 17 residues in the CDR3. CDR3 DNA sequence: TGTGCCAGCAGCTTATGGAGTGGTTCTAGCGGGACCTACGAGCAGTACTTC. It codes for CASSLWSGSSGTYEQYF.

This clonotype was seen many times. The chain carries TRBV28 and TRBJ1-2; weak D call: TRBD1 (5 bases). The length of the CDR3 is 14 residues. Looked up from germline, CDR1 is MDHEN and CDR2 is SYDVKM. V lost 8 bases and J lost 2, with 15 bases in between. For the CDR3, the DNA is TGTGCCAGCTCCCTGGGACCTCTAAACTATGGCTACACCTTC. It is translated as CASSLGPLNYGYTF.

The chain is built from TRBV18 and TRBJ1-6; 9 bases are shared with TRBD1. The trim removed 3 bases at V and 7 bases at J, leaving 7 bases unmatched. The CDR3 loop spans 16 amino acids. CDR1 and CDR2 from the germline V gene are KGHSH and LQKENI. The CDR3 loop reads CASSPGQGGKNSPLHF. The DNA of the CDR3 is TGTGCCAGCTCACCGGGACAGGGAGGGAAAAATTCACCCCTCCACTTT.

Concerning this clonotype: The missing conserved phenylalanine or tryptophan at the end of this CDR3 makes a read error likely. The genes are TRBV5-1 and TRBJ2-5; D remains ambiguous. This CDR3 spans 14 amino acids. Germline V gives CDR1 SGHRS, CDR2 YFSETQ. Trimming stripped 0 bases from V and 1 base from J, with 7 bases between. The DNA of the CDR3 is TGCGCCAGCAGCTTGGGGCCTACCCAAGAGACCCAGTACGTC. It specifies CASSLGPTQETQYV.

The CDR3 DNA is TGTGCCAGTAGTCCCGGACAAATCTCTGGAAACACCATATATTTT. Protein sequence: CASSPGQISGNTIYF. The gene calls are TRBV19 and TRBJ1-3; D might be TRBD1 (5 bases). Germline CDR1 is LNHDA and CDR2 is SQIVND (reference sequence). Trimming cost V 5 bases and J 0 bases, with 11 bases left between them. The CDR3 totals 15 residues.

This clonotype was counted at least ten times. This chain links TRBV28 with TRBJ2-1, with TRBD1 matching over 8 bases. V was clipped by 5 bases and J by 1 base; unmatched bases: 4. This CDR3 contains 15 residues. Germline V gene lookup returns CDR1 MDHEN and CDR2 SYDVKM. The CDR3 loop reads CASSVGQGSYNEQFF. The CDR3 DNA reads TGTGCCAGCAGTGTAGGACAGGGATCCTACAATGAGCAGTTCTTC.

This clonotype was found many times. The chain uses TRBV3-1 and TRBJ2-7; perhaps TRBD2 as D (7 bases). CDR3 length equals 14 residues. Germline assignment: CDR1 LGHDT and CDR2 YNNKEL (reference sequence). The V and J ends lost 6 bases and 3 bases respectively, with 15 bases between them. The CDR3 is CASSPTGGGYEQYF. CDR3 nucleotides: TGTGCCAGCAGTCCGACAGGCGGGGGCTACGAGCAGTACTTC.

V and J are TRBV29-1 and TRBJ2-2, with D uncertain. Trimming cost V 7 bases and J 1 base, with 7 bases left between them. CDR1 is SQVTM and CDR2 is ANQGSEA in the germline V gene. This CDR3 has 12 amino acids. The CDR3 DNA is TGCAGCGCCCCACTGAACACCGGGGAGCTGTTTTTT. Residues: CSAPLNTGELFF.